The 2 T cell receptor beta chains listed next were all sequenced from one sample in a study of blood T cell repertoires in COVID-19. Data came from immunoSEQ multiplex PCR; TCRdb stores just in-frame clones and leaves some out. The sample lists 50,000 or so clones, roughly nine tenths occurring once. The sample was peripheral blood. These receptors originate from a man aged 70-80 years with active COVID-19.

The V call is TRBV18, the J call TRBJ2-5; D may be TRBD2 (6 bases). Trimming pared 3 bases from V and 5 bases from J, leaving 10 bases between. The CDR3 totals 13 residues. CDR1 and CDR2 (germline): KGHSH, LQKENI. Here the CDR3 reads CASSPGRLETQYF. The DNA for the CDR3 is TGTGCCAGCTCACCGGGGAGGTTGGAGACCCAGTACTTC.

This clone is large in the sample. The chain employs TRBV27 and TRBJ2-2, with D uncertain. V lost 5 bases, J lost 8 bases, and 12 bases lay in between. This CDR3 has 13 amino acids. Germline V gene sequence: CDR1 MNHEY, CDR2 SMNVEV (reference sequence). CDR3: CASSQTAWGELFF. CDR3 coding DNA: TGTGCCAGCAGTCAAACTGCCTGGGGGGAGCTGTTTTTT.